One and the same sample provided the 21 T cell receptor beta chains below, sequenced in a study of tissue T cells after allogeneic stem cell transplantation. Measured with immunoSEQ multiplex PCR; TCRdb has only the in-frame clones, and not every one. Altogether around 2,700 clones are present, under 60% being singletons, with the ten largest covering about 4.6%. Time point in this sample: mouse harvest day 7 after allogeneic transplant. Tail vein injection delivered 10^7 T-cell-depleted bone marrow cells and 10^6 splenic CD5+ T cells. What was sequenced was gut tissue. Receptors were obtained from a female BALB/c mouse given C57BL/6 T cells with graft-versus-host disease after an allogeneic hematopoietic cell transplant.

Concerning this clone: Genes and germline are mouse. The read gets to within 1 residue of the CDR3 end, and the germline J gene fills in the rest. V usage is TRBV19 and J usage is TRBJ1-1; 7 bases map to TRBD1. Germline CDR1 and CDR2: FNHDT and SITEND (reference sequence). V shed 3 bases, J shed 0 bases, and the junction held 5 bases outside the gene matches. The CDR3 is 15 residues long. The CDR3 DNA, read in part, is TGTGCCAGCAGTAAGGGGGCATTTTCAAACACAGAAGTCTTC. Encoded protein: CASSKGAFSNTEVF. From start to end, the CDR3 is CASSKGAFSNTEVFF.

To note about this clone: Mouse names are used for the genes. The CDR3 end is not reached by the read, which stops 1 residue before it; the germline J gene fills it in. The chain joins TRBV23 to TRBJ2-7; the table's D call TRBD1 went unverified against the DNA. CDR1 is KGHTA, CDR2 FQNQQP, per germline. The CDR3 totals 15 residues. CDR3 DNA (partial): TGCTCCAGCAGTCAATCAAGGGACAGGGGCTATGAACAGTAC. Protein sequence: CSSSQSRDRGYEQY. The whole CDR3 protein reads CSSSQSRDRGYEQYF.

Only a few counts were recorded for this clone. Gene labels here are mouse ones. The CDR3 end lies 1 residue beyond the end of the read and is filled in from the germline J gene. The chain couples TRBV3 to TRBJ1-4; 10 bases line up with TRBD1. V was pared by 5 bases and J by 5 bases, with 2 bases of the junction left unmatched. From germline, CDR1 is SNHLY and CDR2 FYNGKV (reference sequence). The CDR3 is 14 amino acids. The sequenced part of the CDR3 DNA is TGTGCCAGCAGCCCGGGACAGGGGAACGAAAGATTATTT. This translates into CASSPGQGNERLF. The full-length CDR3 reads as CASSPGQGNERLFF.

Comment on this clone: These gene names are mouse names. The CDR3 end falls 1 residue outside the read, so it is completed with the germline J gene. This chain connects TRBV16 to TRBJ2-7; 7 bases align to TRBD2. The junction had 3 bases not matched to a gene; V was cut back by 3 bases and J by 4 bases. CDR1 is SGHSA, CDR2 FRNQAP, per germline. The CDR3 loop spans 13 amino acids. CDR3 amino acids: CASSFAGGYEQYF. CDR3 DNA, as far as it was read: TGTGCAAGCAGCTTCGCTGGGGGTTATGAACAGTAC.

On this clone itself: The gene names here belong to mouse. Coverage ceases 1 residue before the CDR3 finishes, and the germline J gene fills in the end. This chain connects TRBV13-1 to TRBJ1-1; a weak D match, TRBD1 (5 bases). Trimming took 0 bases from V and 4 from J, leaving 10 bases between them. Per the germline V gene, CDR1 is NSHNY and CDR2 is SYGAGN. The length of the CDR3 is 14 residues. The part of the CDR3 DNA that was read is TGTGCCAGCAGTGATGCGCAGGGAGGCACAGAAGTCTTC. Its translation is CASSDAQGGTEVF. The full CDR3 reads CASSDAQGGTEVFF.

A remark on this clone: Gene names and germline refer to mouse. The read ends 1 residue shy of where the CDR3 ends; the end is completed using the germline J gene. The genes are TRBV3 and TRBJ2-3; perhaps TRBD2 as D (6 bases). The CDR3 runs 15 residues. Trimming took 3 bases from V and 0 from J, leaving 10 bases between them. Germline CDR1 SNHLY, CDR2 FYNGKV (reference sequence). CDR3 bases read: TGTGCCAGCAGCTTGGGACTCCATAGTGCAGAAACGCTGTAT. Amino acids: CASSLGLHSAETLY. Given in full, the CDR3 is CASSLGLHSAETLYF.

This clone was seen only a few times. Any gene name here is a mouse gene name. The CDR3 extends 1 residue past the end of the read, so its final part is completed from the germline J gene. This chain connects TRBV26 to TRBJ2-1; the match to TRBD1 covers 8 bases. Germline CDR1 is KGHPV and CDR2 is FQNQEV (reference sequence). This CDR3 is 14 amino acids long. The V gene end was trimmed by 4 bases and the J gene end by 7 bases; junction bases not matched to a gene: 6. The CDR3 is CASSPQGARAEQFF. The sequenced part of the CDR3 DNA is TGTGCCAGCAGTCCTCAGGGGGCGCGGGCTGAGCAGTTC.

This clone appeared a few times. The genes are named according to mouse. The read gets to within 1 residue of the CDR3 end, and the germline J gene fills in the rest. The genes are TRBV15 and TRBJ2-7; TRBD2 agrees at 9 bases. Germline assignment: CDR1 SGHND and CDR2 FRSKSL. With 5 bases clipped from V and 0 bases from J, the junction kept 5 bases outside the gene matches. The CDR3 is 15 residues long. CDR3: CASSLGLGPSYEQYF. The part of the CDR3 DNA that was read is TGTGCCAGCAGTCTCGGACTGGGGCCCTCCTATGAACAGTAC.

This clone was recorded a few times. Gene names refer to mouse genes. The CDR3 end lies 1 residue beyond the end of the read and is filled in from the germline J gene. V usage is TRBV15 and J usage is TRBJ1-3, with 9 positions matching TRBD1. J gave up 4 bases and V 1 base, and 2 bases lay outside the gene matches. The CDR3 sequence is 15 residues long. Germline loops: CDR1 SGHND, CDR2 FRSKSL. The part of the CDR3 DNA that was read is TGTGCCAGCAGTTTAGGGACAGGGGAAGGAAATACGCTCTAT. The encoded protein is CASSLGTGEGNTLY. Given in full, the CDR3 is CASSLGTGEGNTLYF.

About this clone: The genes and germline here are from mouse. The read ends 1 residue shy of where the CDR3 ends; the end is completed using the germline J gene. The chain joins TRBV19 to TRBJ1-4; 7 bases align to TRBD1. Germline trimming cut 2 bases from V and 5 bases from J; bases unmatched to any gene: 3. Germline lookup yields CDR1 FNHDT and CDR2 SITEND (reference sequence). This CDR3 comprises 14 residues. The CDR3 bases that were read are TGTGCCAGCAGTATTCCAGGGGGGAACGAAAGATTATTT. Translation gives CASSIPGGNERLF. The full CDR3 protein is CASSIPGGNERLFF.

This clone was picked up a small number of times. The genes and germline here are from mouse. Read sequence stops 1 residue before the CDR3 end, and the germline J gene provides the missing end. The chain carries TRBV1 and TRBJ1-1; no reliable D call. Per germline, CDR1 NSQYPW and CDR2 LRSPGD (reference sequence). V lost 2 bases and J 3 bases, leaving 4 bases between the germline ends. CDR3 size: 12 residues. The CDR3 bases that were read are TGCACCTGCAGTGCAAGGGACACAGAAGTCTTC. Protein product: CTCSARDTEVF. The CDR3 in its entirety is CTCSARDTEVFF.

Regarding this clone: Here the gene names and germline are mouse. With the read ending 1 residue before the CDR3 end, the germline J gene is used to fill in that end. This chain connects TRBV16 to TRBJ2-7; TRBD2 matches at 9 bases. The germline V gene has CDR1 SGHSA and CDR2 FRNQAP. The CDR3 loop spans 13 amino acids. The V segment lost 5 bases and the J segment 5 bases; nucleotides outside the gene matches: 4. The CDR3: CASSRLGVDEQYF. The CDR3 bases that were read are TGTGCAAGCAGCCGACTGGGGGTGGATGAACAGTAC.

As for this clone: Gene names are the mouse ones. Sequencing ends 1 residue short of the CDR3 end; the germline J gene provides the rest. This rearrangement joins TRBV26 to TRBJ2-1; D is perhaps TRBD1 (5 bases). Germline CDR1 reads KGHPV; CDR2 reads FQNQEV (reference sequence). V was clipped by 2 bases and J by 1 base, with 6 bases between them. CDR3 length equals 14 residues. CDR3 bases read: TGTGCCAGCAGTCTGCCAGGGAACTATGCTGAGCAGTTC. Its translation is CASSLPGNYAEQF. The entire CDR3 protein reads CASSLPGNYAEQFF. The complete variable domain, with remaining parts taken from reference TRBV26 and TRBJ2-1, reads NSKVIQTPRYLVKGQGQKAKMRCIPEKGHPVVFWYQQNKNNEFKFLINFQNQEVLQQIDMTEKRFSAECPSNSPCSLEIQSSEAGDSALYLCASSLPGNYAEQFFGPGTRLTVL.

Of note for this clone: Gene labels here are mouse ones. The CDR3 is cut off 1 residue early in the read; its end comes from the germline J gene. The chain combines TRBV26 with TRBJ1-4; 11 bases are a match to TRBD1. The CDR3 spans 15 residues. Germline V lookup: CDR1 KGHPV, CDR2 FQNQEV (reference sequence). Trimming took 4 bases from V and 7 from J; bases not matched to a gene: 5. The DNA read from the CDR3 is TGTGCCAGCAGTCGCCCGGGACAGGGGGGCGAAAGATTATTT. Its protein product is CASSRPGQGGERLF. In full, the CDR3 reads CASSRPGQGGERLFF.

The sample holds a few counts of this clone. The listed genes are named as in mouse. The read comes to an end 1 residue before the CDR3 does, leaving the germline J gene to fill in the end. J is TRBJ1-5 and V is TRBV26; D not certain. The CDR3 has 14 amino acids. V dropped 0 bases and J dropped 1 base, with 4 bases sitting between them. Germline CDR1 reads KGHPV; CDR2 reads FQNQEV (reference sequence). The CDR3 DNA, read in part, is TGTGCCAGCAGTCTGTCGGTGAACAACCAGGCTCCGCTT. This codes for CASSLSVNNQAPL. Given in full, the CDR3 is CASSLSVNNQAPLF.

On this clone itself: The germline and genes are mouse ones. The read is 1 residue too short to cover the CDR3 end, so that end is filled in from the germline J gene. The chain is built from TRBV16 and TRBJ2-5; D gene unclear. This CDR3 spans 14 amino acids. V gave up 5 bases and J gave up 3 bases, with 12 bases separating them. The V gene's germline CDR1 is SGHSA and CDR2 FRNQAP. CDR3 residues: CASSPLIGQDTQYF. Incomplete CDR3 DNA: TGTGCAAGCAGCCCCCTCATTGGGCAAGACACCCAGTAC.

To note about this clone: Genes and germline come from the mouse. The observed sequence ends 1 residue before the CDR3 terminus, with the missing tail filled in from the germline J gene. The V gene is TRBV24, the J gene TRBJ1-5; weak D call: TRBD1 (5 bases). This CDR3 region has 13 residues. Germline assignment: CDR1 KGHTA and CDR2 FRNEEI. V lost 6 bases to trimming and J lost 2 bases, with 8 bases between them. The CDR3 protein is CASRQGYNQAPLF. The DNA read from the CDR3 is TGTGCCAGCAGGCAGGGTTACAACCAGGCTCCGCTT.

This clone was detected only a few times. Mouse gene names and germline throughout. The read gets to within 1 residue of the CDR3 end, and the germline J gene fills in the rest. The chain combines TRBV13-3 with TRBJ2-4, with no clear D. CDR1 and CDR2 from the germline V gene are NNHDY and SYVADS. The CDR3 runs to 13 residues. The V and J ends lost 4 bases and 1 base respectively, with 7 bases between them. CDR3 DNA, as far as it was read: TGTGCCAGCAGTTCCGGGGGTCAAAACACCTTGTAC. Its protein is CASSSGGQNTLY. Given in full, the CDR3 is CASSSGGQNTLYF.

As regards this clone: Genes here carry mouse names. Sequencing ends 1 residue short of the CDR3 end; the germline J gene provides the rest. The chain uses TRBV1 and TRBJ1-2; 7 bases match TRBD1. The length of the CDR3 is 15 residues. CDR1 is NSQYPW, CDR2 LRSPGD, per germline (reference sequence). With V trimmed by 3 bases and J by 0 bases, 4 bases remained unmatched. Partial CDR3 DNA: TGCACCTGCAGTGCCAGGGACAGAGCAAACTCCGACTACACC. It encodes CTCSARDRANSDYT. The complete CDR3 protein is CTCSARDRANSDYTF.

Of note for this clone: Germline and genes: mouse. The observed sequence ends 1 residue before the CDR3 terminus, with the missing tail filled in from the germline J gene. V and J are TRBV16 and TRBJ1-3, with D maybe TRBD1 (5 bases). Germline CDR1 SGHSA, CDR2 FRNQAP. Trimming cost V 5 bases and J 0 bases, with 8 bases left between them. This CDR3 comprises 14 residues. The CDR3 protein is CASSLQGSGNTLYF. Partial CDR3 DNA: TGTGCAAGCAGCCTTCAGGGTTCTGGAAATACGCTCTAT.

This clone was picked up a small number of times. Mouse gene names apply. The CDR3 end lies 1 residue beyond the end of the read and is filled in from the germline J gene. J is TRBJ2-7 and V is TRBV2; D could derive from TRBD1 or TRBD2 (5 bases each). The V end lost 1 base, the J end lost 0 bases, and 7 bases lay between the germline ends. CDR1 is LGHNA, CDR2 YSYQKL, per germline. The CDR3 length is 14 residues. CDR3 sequence reads: CASSQVGPSYEQYF. The sequenced part of the CDR3 DNA is TGTGCCAGCAGCCAAGTGGGGCCCTCCTATGAACAGTAC.